This TCR beta chain was observed in a study of blood T cell repertoires in COVID-19. Study-wide background: Acute-phase and convalescent COVID-19 samples originated in the United States, Italy and Spain. Nucleic acid was either cDNA or gDNA, and it came from T cells, B-cell-depleted T cells, or PBMCs.

CDR3 length: 13 amino acids. V dropped 7 bases and J dropped 6; count of bases not matched to a gene: 8. Germline V gene lookup returns CDR1 SNHLY and CDR2 FYNNEI. Authors' analysis steps: Counts of nucleated cells, estimated from reference gene primer amplification, were obtained. The table came from immunoSEQ multiplex PCR; TCRdb's copy has only in-frame clones and leaves some out. V, J and clone size derive from that table, while D and trimming were established from the DNA sequence. This table has 55,000 to 65,000 clones, approximately 82% appearing once. In its sample, this clone was seen a few times.

The sample was peripheral blood. This rearrangement joins TRBV2 to TRBJ2-7; 8 bases are a match to TRBD1. This sequence originates from a woman of 80 years or more with acute or convalescent COVID-19. DNA of the CDR3: TGTGCCAGCACGGACAGGGTCAGCTTCGAGCAGTACTTC. This sequence encodes CASTDRVSFEQYF.